The 7 T cell receptor beta chains presented below share a single source sample, sequenced in a study of vaccination effects on CD4 cells after COVID-19. Ahead of sequencing, the ViraFEST assay grew antigen-specific CD4+ T cells using viral peptide pools. Once cultured for 10 to 11 days, the cells underwent separation to obtain CD4+ T cells. Vaccinees lacked prior SARS-CoV-2 infection and tested negative for nucleocapsid antibodies. Clones were sequenced by immunoSEQ multiplex PCR, and TCRdb holds only the in-frame ones, with some missing. The profile shows 30,000 to 35,000 clones, 55% to 85% of them singletons. These receptors have no known antigen. The sample was CD4+ T cells from PBMCs cultured with HCoV-OC43 spike peptides, taken before COVID-19 vaccination. Stated subset: HCoV-OC43 spike overlapping peptide pool stimulation. Every receptor here comes from a human donor who received a COVID-19 vaccine.

V is TRBV5-4 and J is TRBJ2-1, with 7 positions matching TRBD2. Unmatched junction bases numbered 9, after V lost 4 bases and J lost 5 bases. Germline V gene data show CDR1 as SGHNT and CDR2 as YYREEE (reference sequence). The CDR3 loop spans 15 amino acids. The CDR3 here is CASSPWTRRDNEQFF. For the CDR3, the DNA is TGTGCCAGCAGCCCCTGGACTAGAAGGGACAATGAGCAGTTCTTC.

The rearrangement links TRBV7-9 to TRBJ1-1, with 9 bases identical to TRBD1. Germline CDR1 is SEHNR and CDR2 is FQNEAQ (reference sequence). V trimming: 7 bases; J trimming: 5 bases; junction bases outside the gene matches: 8. The CDR3 covers 14 residues. The CDR3 DNA sequence: TGTGCCAGCACCCAGGGGACAGGGAGGACTGAAGCTTTCTTT. It yields the protein CASTQGTGRTEAFF.

The chain recombines TRBV6-2 or TRBV6-3 with TRBJ2-7; D is unclear. Trimming stripped 0 bases from V and 1 base from J, with 1 base between. CDR1 and CDR2 from the germline V gene are MNHEY and SVGEGT. The CDR3 consists of 12 residues. The DNA for the CDR3 is TGTGCCAGCAGTTACTCTTCCTACGAGCAGTACTTC. Translation gives CASSYSSYEQYF.

The J gene is TRBJ1-2, the V gene TRBV19; TRBD1 might be the D (5 bases). The CDR3 spans 15 residues. V was trimmed by 5 bases and J by 0 bases, leaving 13 bases between them. Germline V gene sequence: CDR1 LNHDA, CDR2 SQIVND (reference sequence). The CDR3: CASSFGTDTNYGYTF. The CDR3 DNA reads TGTGCCAGTAGTTTCGGGACGGACACTAACTATGGCTACACCTTC.

The chain carries TRBV18 and TRBJ1-2; TRBD1 agrees at 8 bases. The CDR3 spans 13 residues. V gave up 1 base and J gave up 7 bases; unmatched junction bases: 2. The germline V gene has CDR1 KGHSH and CDR2 LQKENI. The CDR3 sequence: CASSPRQGIGYTF. The CDR3 nucleotides are TGTGCCAGCTCACCACGACAGGGGATTGGCTACACCTTC.

The gene calls are TRBV14 and TRBJ2-6; D perhaps matches TRBD1 (5 bases). Trimming stripped 4 bases from V and 0 bases from J, with 16 bases between. CDR1 SGHDN and CDR2 FVKESK come from the germline V gene. This CDR3 comprises 18 residues. The CDR3 sequence is CASSPLSGLGSGANVLTF. CDR3 DNA: TGTGCCAGCAGCCCTCTATCAGGGCTCGGCTCTGGGGCCAACGTCCTGACTTTC.

The genes are TRBV6-5 and TRBJ2-7; the D is unclear. Trimming stripped 6 bases from V and 2 bases from J, with 17 bases between. CDR1 MNHEY and CDR2 SVGAGI come from the germline V gene. This CDR3 region has 15 residues. Written as DNA, the CDR3 is TGTGCCAGCAGATCAACAGCCTTACTTGCCTACGAGCAGTACTTC. This encodes CASRSTALLAYEQYF.